This T cell receptor (beta chain) appears in the sequencing data of a study of T cells after yellow fever vaccination. Whole-study findings and limits: Primary-vaccination clones mostly resurfaced post-booster (nearly 97% CD4, more than 85% CD8).

This clonotype was seen a few times. The antigen remains undetermined. The junction had 4 bases not matched to a gene; V was cut back by 5 bases and J by 1 base. The germline V gene encodes CDR1 SGHTA and CDR2 FQGTGA. The CDR3 runs 15 residues. TCRdb ran MiXCR on the 5' RACE reads and lists one entry per CDR3 protein. This sample has a few hundred thousand distinct CDR3 sequences, with about 19% found just once. This sample comprised PBMCs, obtained before the yellow fever booster vaccination. The TCR comes from a man in his late teens or twenties who received the YFV17D yellow fever vaccine. V gene TRBV7-3 combines with J gene TRBJ2-3; 9 bases align to TRBD2. The CDR3, as DNA: TGTGCCAGCAGCCAAAAGCGGGGGGGCACAGATACGCAGTATTTT. Protein product: CASSQKRGGTDTQYF.